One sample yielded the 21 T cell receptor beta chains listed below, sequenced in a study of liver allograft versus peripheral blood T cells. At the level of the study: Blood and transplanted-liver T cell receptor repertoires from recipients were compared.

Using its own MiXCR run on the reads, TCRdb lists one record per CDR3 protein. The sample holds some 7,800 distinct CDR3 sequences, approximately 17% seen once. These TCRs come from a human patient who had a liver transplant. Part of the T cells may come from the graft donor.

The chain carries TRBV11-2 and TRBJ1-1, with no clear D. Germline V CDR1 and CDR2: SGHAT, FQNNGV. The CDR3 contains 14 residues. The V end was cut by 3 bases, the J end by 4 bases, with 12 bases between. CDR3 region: CASSFGQVGTEAFF. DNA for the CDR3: TGTGCCAGCAGCTTCGGCCAGGTCGGCACTGAAGCTTTCTTT.

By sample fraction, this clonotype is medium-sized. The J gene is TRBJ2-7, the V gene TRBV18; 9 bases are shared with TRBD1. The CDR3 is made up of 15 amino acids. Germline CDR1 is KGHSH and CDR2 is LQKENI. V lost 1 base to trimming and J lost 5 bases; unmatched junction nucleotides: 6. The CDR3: CASSPRQDRGDEQYF. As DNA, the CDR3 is TGTGCCAGCTCACCACGGCAGGACAGGGGCGACGAGCAGTACTTC.

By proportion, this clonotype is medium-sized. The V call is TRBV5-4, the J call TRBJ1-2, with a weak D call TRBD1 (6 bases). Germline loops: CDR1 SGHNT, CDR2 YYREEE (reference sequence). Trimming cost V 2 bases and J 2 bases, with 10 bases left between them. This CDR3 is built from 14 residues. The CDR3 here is CASSLPGTNYGYTF. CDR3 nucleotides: TGTGCCAGCAGCTTACCCGGGACAAACTATGGCTACACCTTC.

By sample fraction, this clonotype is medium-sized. The CDR3 DNA is TGTGCCACCAGTGACTCAACTAGCGGGGGGGTTCACGGGGAGCTGTTTTTT. Its protein is CATSDSTSGGVHGELFF. The chain uses TRBV24-1 and TRBJ2-2, with TRBD2 matching 13 bases. The V gene's germline CDR1 is KGHDR and CDR2 SFDVKD. V shed 4 bases, J shed 7 bases, and the junction held 8 bases outside the gene matches. This CDR3 spans 17 amino acids.

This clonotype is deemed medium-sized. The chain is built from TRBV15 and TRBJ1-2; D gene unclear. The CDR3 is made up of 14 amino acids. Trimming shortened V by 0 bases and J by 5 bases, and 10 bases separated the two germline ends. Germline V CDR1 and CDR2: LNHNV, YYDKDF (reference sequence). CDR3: CATSRDVSGYGYTF. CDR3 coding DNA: TGTGCCACCAGCAGAGATGTAAGCGGGTATGGCTACACCTTC. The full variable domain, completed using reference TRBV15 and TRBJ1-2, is DAMVIQNPRYQVTQFGKPVTLSCSQTLNHNVMYWYQQKSSQAPKLLFHYYDKDFNNEADTPDNFQSRRPNTSFCFLDIRSPGLGDTAMYLCATSRDVSGYGYTFGSGTRLTVV.

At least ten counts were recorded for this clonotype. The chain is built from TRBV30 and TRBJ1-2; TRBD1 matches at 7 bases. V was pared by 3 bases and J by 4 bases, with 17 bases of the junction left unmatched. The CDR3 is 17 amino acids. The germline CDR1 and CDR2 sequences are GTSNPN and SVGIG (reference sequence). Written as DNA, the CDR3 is TGTGCCTGGAGAGGGGGCAGGGGCTCCCAGGGGCGCTATGGCTACACCTTC. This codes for CAWRGGRGSQGRYGYTF.

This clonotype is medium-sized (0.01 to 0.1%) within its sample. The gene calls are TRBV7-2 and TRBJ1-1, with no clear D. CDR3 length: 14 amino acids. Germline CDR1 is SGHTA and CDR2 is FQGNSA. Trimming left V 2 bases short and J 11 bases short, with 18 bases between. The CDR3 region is CASSLITGRPEAFF. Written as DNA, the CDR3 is TGTGCCAGCAGCTTAATCACGGGTCGCCCCGAGGCTTTCTTT.

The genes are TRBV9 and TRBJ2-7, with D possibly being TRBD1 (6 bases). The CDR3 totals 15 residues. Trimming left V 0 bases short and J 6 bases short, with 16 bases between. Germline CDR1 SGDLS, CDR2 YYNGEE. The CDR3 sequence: CASSVDVTGVREQYF. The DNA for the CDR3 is TGTGCCAGCAGCGTAGATGTGACAGGCGTCCGCGAGCAGTACTTC. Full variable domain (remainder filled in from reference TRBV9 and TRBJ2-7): DSGVTQTPKHLITATGQRVTLRCSPRSGDLSVYWYQQSLDQGLQFLIQYYNGEERAKGNILERFSAQQFPDLHSELNLSSLELGDSALYFCASSVDVTGVREQYFGPGTRLTVT.

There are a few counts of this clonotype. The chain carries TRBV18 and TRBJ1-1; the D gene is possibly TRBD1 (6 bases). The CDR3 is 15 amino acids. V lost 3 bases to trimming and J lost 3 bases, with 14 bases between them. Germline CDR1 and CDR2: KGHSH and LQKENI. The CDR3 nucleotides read TGTGCCAGCTCACCCTGGAGAGGGGGGGACACTGAAGCTTTCTTT. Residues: CASSPWRGGDTEAFF.

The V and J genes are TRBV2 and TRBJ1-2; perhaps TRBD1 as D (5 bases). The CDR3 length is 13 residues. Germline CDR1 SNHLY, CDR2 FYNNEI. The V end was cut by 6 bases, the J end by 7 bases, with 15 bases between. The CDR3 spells CASRARGVRGYTF. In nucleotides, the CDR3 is TGTGCCAGCAGAGCCCGGGGGGTCCGTGGCTACACCTTC.

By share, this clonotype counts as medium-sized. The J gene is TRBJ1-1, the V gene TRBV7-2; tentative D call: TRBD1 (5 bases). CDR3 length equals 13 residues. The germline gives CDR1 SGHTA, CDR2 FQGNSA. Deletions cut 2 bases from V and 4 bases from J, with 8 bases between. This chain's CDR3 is CASSLRGTTEAFF. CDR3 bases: TGTGCCAGCAGCTTAAGGGGAACCACTGAAGCTTTCTTT.

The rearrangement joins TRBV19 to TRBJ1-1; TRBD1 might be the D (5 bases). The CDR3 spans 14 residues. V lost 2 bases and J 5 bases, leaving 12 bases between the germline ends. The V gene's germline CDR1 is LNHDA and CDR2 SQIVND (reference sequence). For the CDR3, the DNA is TGTGCCAGTAGTATAATGGTCGGGGGGACTGAAGCTTTCTTT. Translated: CASSIMVGGTEAFF. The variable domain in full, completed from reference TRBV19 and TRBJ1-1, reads DGGITQSPKYLFRKEGQNVTLSCEQNLNHDAMYWYRQDPGQGLRLIYYSQIVNDFQKGDIAEGYSVSREKKESFPLTVTSAQKNPTAFYLCASSIMVGGTEAFFGQGTRLTVV.

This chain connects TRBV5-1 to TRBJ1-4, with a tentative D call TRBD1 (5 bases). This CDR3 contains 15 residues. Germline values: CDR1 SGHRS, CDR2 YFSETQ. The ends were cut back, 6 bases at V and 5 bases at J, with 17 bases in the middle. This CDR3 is CASNPSGGGNEKLFF. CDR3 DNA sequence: TGCGCCAGCAACCCCTCCGGGGGAGGGAATGAAAAACTGTTTTTT.

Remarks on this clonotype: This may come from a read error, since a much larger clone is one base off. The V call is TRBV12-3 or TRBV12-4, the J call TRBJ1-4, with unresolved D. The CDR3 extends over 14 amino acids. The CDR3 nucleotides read TGTGCCAGCACACCCCTTGCAACTAGTGAAAAACTGTTTTTT. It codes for CASTPLATSEKLFF.

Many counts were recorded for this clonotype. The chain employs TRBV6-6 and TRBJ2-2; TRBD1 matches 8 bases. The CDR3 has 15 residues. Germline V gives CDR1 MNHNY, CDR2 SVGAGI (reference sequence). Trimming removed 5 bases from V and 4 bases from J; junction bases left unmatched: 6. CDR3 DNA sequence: TGTGCCAGCAGTCGGGACAGGACGTCCACCGGGGAGCTGTTTTTT. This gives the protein CASSRDRTSTGELFF.

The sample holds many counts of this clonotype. CDR3 DNA sequence: TGCGCCAGCAGCTTGGCGGTTACAGGGGGCACTGAAGCTTTCTTT. This translates into CASSLAVTGGTEAFF. V gene TRBV5-1 combines with J gene TRBJ1-1; the match to TRBD1 covers 8 bases. The CDR3 has 15 amino acids. Germline V gene lookup returns CDR1 SGHRS and CDR2 YFSETQ. V gave up 0 bases and J gave up 4 bases; unmatched junction bases: 5.

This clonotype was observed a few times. CDR3 nucleotides: TGTGCCAGCAGCCTCCCCCAGGGGATGGACGAGCAGTACTTC. Its translation is CASSLPQGMDEQYF. V and J are TRBV5-4 and TRBJ2-7, with D tentatively TRBD1 (6 bases). This CDR3 region has 14 residues. The germline CDR1 and CDR2 sequences are SGHNT and YYREEE (reference sequence). Trimming cost V 4 bases and J 5 bases, with 16 bases left between them.

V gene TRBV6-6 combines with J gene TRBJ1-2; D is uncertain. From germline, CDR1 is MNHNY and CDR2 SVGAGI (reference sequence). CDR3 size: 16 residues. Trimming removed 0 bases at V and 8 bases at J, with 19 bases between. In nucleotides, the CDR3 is TGTGCCAGCAGTTACTCAAAGGATTTCGGCCCAAAGGGCTACACCTTC. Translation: CASSYSKDFGPKGYTF.

CDR3 nucleotide sequence: TGTGCCAGCAGCGGCTCCGGGACCTACGAGCAGTACTTC. This sequence encodes CASSGSGTYEQYF. The genes are TRBV7-9 and TRBJ2-7; D possibly corresponds to TRBD2 (5 bases). V lost 5 bases to trimming and J lost 2 bases, with 10 bases between them. The CDR3 is 13 residues long. In germline, CDR1 is SEHNR, CDR2 FQNEAQ (reference sequence).

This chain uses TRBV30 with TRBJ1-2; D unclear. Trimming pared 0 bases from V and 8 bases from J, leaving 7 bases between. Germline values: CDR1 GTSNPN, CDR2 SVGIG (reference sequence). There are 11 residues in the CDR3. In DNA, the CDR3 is TGTGCCTGGAGTGTTCGAGTGGGCTACACCTTC. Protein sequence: CAWSVRVGYTF.

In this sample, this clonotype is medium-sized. The CDR3 coding sequence is TGTGCCAGCAGTTACCAGTTGGACAGGGGACAGAACACTGAAGCTTTCTTT. Translated, it gives CASSYQLDRGQNTEAFF. The chain is built from TRBV6-2 or TRBV6-3 and TRBJ1-1, with TRBD1 identical over 9 bases. Germline V gene data show CDR1 as MNHEY and CDR2 as SVGEGT. The CDR3 is made up of 17 amino acids. V was clipped by 2 bases and J by 1 base; unmatched bases: 8.